The clone carrying this T cell receptor (beta chain) was seen ten or more times. This sample is part of a study of T cells in Graves' hyperthyroidism and ophthalmopathy. Inclusion characteristics of ophthalmopathy patients comprised a Clinical Activity Score of at least 3, a NOSPECS grade of at least 4, and duration under 3 months. Thyroid ultrasound, orbital computed tomography, clinical symptoms, and serum thyroxine and TRAb underpinned diagnoses. Fresh peripheral blood, around 9.2 ml of it, supplied the PBMCs. The source material, RNA transcripts, was used to amplify TCR beta CDR3 regions. First-round RT-PCR targeting the TCR CDR3 was performed with the HTBI primer set. TCRdb fed the multiplex PCR reads into MiXCR, producing one record per CDR3 protein. Of roughly 650,000 distinct CDR3 sequences in the sample, more than 15% were seen once. V dropped 3 bases and J dropped 5; count of bases not matched to a gene: 7. The CDR3 covers 14 residues. Germline V gene sequence: CDR1 SEHNR, CDR2 FQNEAQ (reference sequence).

This clonotype was obtained from a woman aged 40 to 50 with Graves' ophthalmopathy. The V and J genes are TRBV7-9 and TRBJ2-7; 7 bases are shared with TRBD1. Sequencing was carried out using blood. CDR3 bases: TGTGCCAGCAGCTTCGGACAGGTGGAGGACGAGCAGTACTTC. This sequence encodes CASSFGQVEDEQYF.